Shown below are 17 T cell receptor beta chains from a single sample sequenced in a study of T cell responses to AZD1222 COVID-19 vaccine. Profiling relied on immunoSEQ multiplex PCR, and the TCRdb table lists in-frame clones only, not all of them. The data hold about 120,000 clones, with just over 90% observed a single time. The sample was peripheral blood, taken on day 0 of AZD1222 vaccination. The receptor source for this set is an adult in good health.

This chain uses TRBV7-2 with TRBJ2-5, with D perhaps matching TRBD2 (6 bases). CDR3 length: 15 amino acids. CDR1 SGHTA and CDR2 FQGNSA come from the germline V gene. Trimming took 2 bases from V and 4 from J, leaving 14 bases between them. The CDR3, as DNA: TGTGCCAGCAGCTTAAGCGGGTCCCCGGGAGAGACCCAGTACTTC. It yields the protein CASSLSGSPGETQYF.

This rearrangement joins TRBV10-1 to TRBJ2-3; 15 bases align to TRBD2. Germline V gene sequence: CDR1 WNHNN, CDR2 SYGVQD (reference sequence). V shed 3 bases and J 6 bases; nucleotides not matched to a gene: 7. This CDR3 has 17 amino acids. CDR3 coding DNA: TGCGCCAGCAGTGAACTGGGACTAGCGGGGGGCCGGGATACGCAGTATTTT. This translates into CASSELGLAGGRDTQYF.

CDR3 nucleotides: TGTGCCAGCAGTGAAGTGGTAGGCTCTGGAAACACCATATATTTT. Protein: CASSEVVGSGNTIYF. The genes are TRBV6-1 and TRBJ1-3, with unresolved D. The CDR3 spans 15 residues. Trimming took 1 base from V and 0 from J, leaving 7 bases between them. The germline V gene has CDR1 MNHNS and CDR2 SASEGT.

This chain's CDR3 is CASSVGVRYEQYF. DNA for the CDR3: TGTGCCAGCAGTGTGGGAGTACGATACGAGCAGTACTTC. The chain carries TRBV7-2 and TRBJ2-7; the D gene is possibly TRBD2 (5 bases). The CDR3 has 13 residues. Germline-derived CDR1 and CDR2 are SGHTA and FQGNSA. Trimming removed 6 bases at V and 4 bases at J, with 13 bases between.

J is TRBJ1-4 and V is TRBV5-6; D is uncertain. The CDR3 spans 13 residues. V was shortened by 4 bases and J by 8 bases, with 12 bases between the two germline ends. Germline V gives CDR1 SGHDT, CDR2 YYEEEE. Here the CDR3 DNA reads TGTGCCAGCAGCCCTCTTCGGGGAGAAAAACTGTTTTTT. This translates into CASSPLRGEKLFF.

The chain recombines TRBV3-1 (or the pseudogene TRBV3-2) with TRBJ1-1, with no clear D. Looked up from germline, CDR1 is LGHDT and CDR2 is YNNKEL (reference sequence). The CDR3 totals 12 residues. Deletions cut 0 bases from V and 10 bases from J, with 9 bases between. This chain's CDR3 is CASSQEYVGAFF. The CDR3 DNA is TGTGCCAGCAGCCAAGAATATGTTGGAGCTTTCTTT.

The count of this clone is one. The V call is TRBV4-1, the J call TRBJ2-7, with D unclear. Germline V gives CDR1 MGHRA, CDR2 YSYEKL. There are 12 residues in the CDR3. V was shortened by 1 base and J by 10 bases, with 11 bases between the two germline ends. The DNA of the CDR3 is TGCGCCAGCAGCCAAGGCGACATCAACCAGTACTTC. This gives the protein CASSQGDINQYF.

The CDR3 DNA sequence: TGTGCCAGCAGCTGGGGCAGGGAATACGAGCAGTACTTC. As protein: CASSWGREYEQYF. The chain combines TRBV27 with TRBJ2-7, with a possible D match to TRBD1 (5 bases). CDR1 MNHEY and CDR2 SMNVEV come from the germline V gene (reference sequence). V was clipped by 6 bases and J by 4 bases, with 13 bases between them. This CDR3 contains 13 residues.

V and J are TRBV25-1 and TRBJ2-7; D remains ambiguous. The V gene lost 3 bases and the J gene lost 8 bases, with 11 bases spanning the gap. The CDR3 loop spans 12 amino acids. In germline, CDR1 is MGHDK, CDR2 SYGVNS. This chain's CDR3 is CASSDPGLKQYF. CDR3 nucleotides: TGTGCCAGCAGTGATCCCGGTCTAAAGCAGTACTTC.

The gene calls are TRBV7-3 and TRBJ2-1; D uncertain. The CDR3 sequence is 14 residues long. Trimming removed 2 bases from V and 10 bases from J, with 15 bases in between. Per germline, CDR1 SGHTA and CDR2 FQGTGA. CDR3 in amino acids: CASSLSEESWEQFF. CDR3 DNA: TGTGCCAGCAGCTTATCCGAGGAATCCTGGGAGCAGTTCTTC.

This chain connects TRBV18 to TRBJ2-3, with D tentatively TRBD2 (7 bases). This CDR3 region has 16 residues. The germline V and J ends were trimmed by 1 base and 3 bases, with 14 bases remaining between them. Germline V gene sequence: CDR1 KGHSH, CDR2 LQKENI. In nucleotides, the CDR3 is TGTGCCAGCTCACCACGAGGGGGGGGCGGAACAGATACGCAGTATTTT. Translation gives CASSPRGGGGTDTQYF.

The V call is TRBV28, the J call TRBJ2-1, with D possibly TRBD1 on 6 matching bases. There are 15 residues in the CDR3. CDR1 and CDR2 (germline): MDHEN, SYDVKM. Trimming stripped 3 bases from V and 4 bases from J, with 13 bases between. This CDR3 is CASSFRDQGYNEQFF. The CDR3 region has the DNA TGTGCCAGCAGTTTCAGGGACCAGGGGTACAATGAGCAGTTCTTC.

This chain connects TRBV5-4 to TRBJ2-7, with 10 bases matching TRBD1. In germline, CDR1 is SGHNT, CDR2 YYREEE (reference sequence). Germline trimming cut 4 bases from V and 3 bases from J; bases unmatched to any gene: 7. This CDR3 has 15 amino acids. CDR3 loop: CASSRSGTGVYEQYF. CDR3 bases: TGTGCCAGCAGCAGATCCGGGACAGGGGTCTACGAGCAGTACTTC.

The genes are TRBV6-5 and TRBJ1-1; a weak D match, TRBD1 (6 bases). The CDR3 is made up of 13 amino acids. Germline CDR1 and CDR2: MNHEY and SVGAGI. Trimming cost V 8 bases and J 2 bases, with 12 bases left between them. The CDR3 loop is CASWTDLNTEAFF. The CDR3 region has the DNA TGTGCCAGCTGGACAGATCTTAACACTGAAGCTTTCTTT.

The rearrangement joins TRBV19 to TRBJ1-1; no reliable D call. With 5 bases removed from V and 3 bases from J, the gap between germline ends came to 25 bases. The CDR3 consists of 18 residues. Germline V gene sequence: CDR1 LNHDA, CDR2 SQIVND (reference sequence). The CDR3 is CASSSFLKTDKVDTEAFF. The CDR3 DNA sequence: TGTGCCAGTAGTTCCTTCCTTAAGACCGACAAGGTAGACACTGAAGCTTTCTTT.

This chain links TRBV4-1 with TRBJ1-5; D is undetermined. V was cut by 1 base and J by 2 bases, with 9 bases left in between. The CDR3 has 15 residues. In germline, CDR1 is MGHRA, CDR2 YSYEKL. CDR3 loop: CASSQVGVGNQPQHF. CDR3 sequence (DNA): TGCGCCAGCAGCCAAGTTGGCGTTGGCAATCAGCCCCAGCATTTT.

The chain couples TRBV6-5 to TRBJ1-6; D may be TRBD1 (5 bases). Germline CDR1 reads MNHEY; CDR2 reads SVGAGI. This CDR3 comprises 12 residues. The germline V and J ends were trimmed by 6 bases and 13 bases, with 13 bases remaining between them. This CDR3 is CASRDHRGPLHF. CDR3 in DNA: TGTGCCAGCAGGGACCATCGGGGGCCCCTCCACTTT.